Below, 18 T cell receptor beta chains from the same sample are listed, as sequenced in a study of blood T cell repertoires in COVID-19 (TCRdb year 2020). Receptor libraries were prepared by the immunoSEQ multiplex PCR assay. TCRdb obtained this table from immuneACCESS and retained in-frame rearrangements with V and J assigned. These tables miss some clones; where compared with another copy, unresolved V genes account for less than half of the shortfall, and the remainder is unexplained. Counted in this sample were some 170,000 clones; over 65% of them appeared once. The ten largest clonotypes hold roughly 8% of the sample. The sequencing sample was made of peripheral blood. The receptors were gathered from a man in his 60s with acute or convalescent COVID-19.

This chain connects TRBV5-6 to TRBJ2-7; 7 bases match TRBD2. Unmatched junction bases numbered 1, after V lost 4 bases and J lost 3 bases. The germline gives CDR1 SGHDT, CDR2 YYEEEE. The CDR3 is 12 amino acids. The CDR3 nucleotides are TGTGCCAGCAGCCCGGGGGGCTACGAGCAGTACTTC. Its translation: CASSPGGYEQYF.

This chain links TRBV30 with TRBJ1-3, with D unresolved. CDR3 size: 13 residues. Trimming shortened V by 3 bases and J by 3 bases, and 9 bases separated the two germline ends. Germline CDR1 is GTSNPN and CDR2 is SVGIG (reference sequence). CDR3 sequence (DNA): TGTGCCTGGAGATCCGGGAATGGAAACACCATATATTTT. Translated: CAWRSGNGNTIYF.

This chain joins TRBV2 and TRBJ2-2; tentative D call: TRBD1 (5 bases). This CDR3 comprises 15 residues. In germline, CDR1 is SNHLY, CDR2 FYNNEI. V lost 4 bases to trimming and J lost 6 bases, with 15 bases between them. The CDR3 DNA follows: TGTGCCAGCAGTGGAAATACAGGAGAATCCGGGGAGCTGTTTTTT. Amino acids: CASSGNTGESGELFF.

The J gene is TRBJ1-2, the V gene TRBV25-1, with D perhaps TRBD1 (6 bases). The CDR3 spans 12 residues. Looked up from germline, CDR1 is MGHDK and CDR2 is SYGVNS. V gave up 8 bases and J gave up 4 bases, with 11 bases separating them. The chain's CDR3 is CASAGQTYGYTF. CDR3 sequence (DNA): TGTGCCAGCGCTGGACAGACCTATGGCTACACCTTC.

The chain links TRBV9 to TRBJ1-1; D gene uncertain. V was shortened by 4 bases and J by 0 bases, with 10 bases between the two germline ends. The length of the CDR3 is 14 residues. Germline values: CDR1 SGDLS, CDR2 YYNGEE. CDR3 bases: TGTGCCAGCAGCTACACCCAATTGAACACTGAAGCTTTCTTT. Its translation is CASSYTQLNTEAFF.

The rearrangement joins TRBV19 to TRBJ1-6; 7 bases map to TRBD1. There are 17 residues in the CDR3. Germline loops: CDR1 LNHDA, CDR2 SQIVND (reference sequence). V shed 5 bases, J shed 0 bases, and the junction held 7 bases outside the gene matches. CDR3 bases: TGTGCCAGTAGTCTGGGGACAGTTACCTCCTATAATTCACCCCTCCACTTT. The encoded protein is CASSLGTVTSYNSPLHF.

The chain links TRBV5-1 to TRBJ2-2; 7 bases are a match to TRBD1. The CDR3 is made up of 16 amino acids. Trimming removed 0 bases from V and 5 bases from J; junction bases left unmatched: 7. Germline V gene data show CDR1 as SGHRS and CDR2 as YFSETQ. CDR3: CASSLVPGGRTGELFF. CDR3 DNA: TGCGCCAGCAGCTTGGTGCCAGGGGGTCGAACCGGGGAGCTGTTTTTT.

The CDR3 bases are TGCGCCAGCAGCCAAGGACCGCAGGGTAATGAAAAACTGTTTTTT. It translates to CASSQGPQGNEKLFF. The chain is built from TRBV4-1 and TRBJ1-4; D may be TRBD1 (5 bases). The germline V and J ends were trimmed by 1 base and 4 bases, with 10 bases remaining between them. Germline V CDR1 and CDR2: MGHRA, YSYEKL. This CDR3 has 15 amino acids.

This chain uses TRBV7-2 with TRBJ2-7; 10 bases align to TRBD1. V trimming: 1 base; J trimming: 4 bases; junction bases outside the gene matches: 7. Germline CDR1 SGHTA, CDR2 FQGNSA. This CDR3 has 16 residues. The CDR3 reads CASSLGPRDRGYEQYF. In DNA, the CDR3 is TGTGCCAGCAGCTTAGGCCCCCGGGACAGGGGTTACGAGCAGTACTTC.

This chain connects TRBV19 to TRBJ1-1; the D is unclear. The V end lost 1 base, the J end lost 4 bases, and 7 bases lay between the germline ends. The CDR3 runs 13 residues. Germline V gene sequence: CDR1 LNHDA, CDR2 SQIVND (reference sequence). This CDR3 reads CASSIGSSTEAFF. CDR3 nucleotide sequence: TGTGCCAGTAGTATAGGGAGTAGCACTGAAGCTTTCTTT. Drawing the rest from reference TRBV19 and TRBJ1-1, the complete variable domain is DGGITQSPKYLFRKEGQNVTLSCEQNLNHDAMYWYRQDPGQGLRLIYYSQIVNDFQKGDIAEGYSVSREKKESFPLTVTSAQKNPTAFYLCASSIGSSTEAFFGQGTRLTVV.

V gene TRBV10-2 combines with J gene TRBJ2-1; D is possibly TRBD2 (5 bases). The CDR3 is 14 amino acids. Trimming shortened V by 4 bases and J by 5 bases, and 12 bases separated the two germline ends. Germline V gene sequence: CDR1 WSHSY, CDR2 SAAADI. The CDR3 here is CASSVAGSNNEQFF. CDR3 nucleotides: TGCGCCAGCAGTGTTGCGGGTTCCAACAATGAGCAGTTCTTC.

The chain carries TRBV19 and TRBJ1-5, with D uncertain. V was clipped by 1 base and J by 2 bases, with 6 bases between them. Germline V gene sequence: CDR1 LNHDA, CDR2 SQIVND (reference sequence). The CDR3 has 14 amino acids. CDR3: CASSIGRGNQPQHF. In DNA, the CDR3 is TGTGCCAGTAGTATAGGACGGGGCAATCAGCCCCAGCATTTT.

The chain uses TRBV10-2 and TRBJ1-1; D might be TRBD1 (5 bases). The V end was cut by 6 bases, the J end by 1 base, with 12 bases between. Germline CDR1 is WSHSY and CDR2 is SAAADI. The CDR3 is 14 residues long. The CDR3 reads CASRAGPTNTEAFF. The CDR3 nucleotides are TGCGCCAGCAGGGCGGGGCCAACGAACACTGAAGCTTTCTTT.

The J gene is TRBJ1-2, the V gene TRBV3-1 (or the pseudogene TRBV3-2); 7 bases are a match to TRBD1. After removal of 2 bases from V and 4 bases from J, the junction contained 10 bases not matched to a gene. The CDR3 covers 16 residues. Germline assignment: CDR1 LGHDT and CDR2 YNNKEL (reference sequence). This CDR3 reads CASSQKGDRASYGYTF. The CDR3 bases are TGTGCCAGCAGCCAAAAAGGCGACAGGGCTAGCTATGGCTACACCTTC.

The V call is TRBV5-5, the J call TRBJ2-7; perhaps TRBD2 as D (6 bases). Germline V gene data show CDR1 as SGHKS and CDR2 as YYEKEE (reference sequence). The CDR3 spans 13 residues. V lost 3 bases, J lost 3 bases, and 10 bases lay in between. For the CDR3, the DNA is TGTGCCAGCAGCTCGGGGGTCGGCTACGAGCAGTACTTC. This encodes CASSSGVGYEQYF.

The genes are TRBV30 and TRBJ1-2; 9 bases line up with TRBD1. Germline-derived CDR1 and CDR2 are GTSNPN and SVGIG (reference sequence). The V gene end was trimmed by 5 bases and the J gene end by 5 bases; junction bases not matched to a gene: 6. The CDR3 length is 13 residues. CDR3 protein: CAWWTGDQYGYTF. As DNA, the CDR3 is TGTGCCTGGTGGACAGGGGATCAATATGGCTACACCTTC.

The V and J genes are TRBV25-1 and TRBJ2-7, with a possible D match to TRBD2 (7 bases). V gave up 9 bases and J gave up 2 bases, with 14 bases separating them. There are 13 residues in the CDR3. Germline CDR1 reads MGHDK; CDR2 reads SYGVNS. CDR3 in DNA: TGTGCCAGGAGGGGGGGTCTTCCCTACGAGCAGTACTTC. Its protein is CARRGGLPYEQYF.

The rearrangement uses TRBV7-2 and TRBJ2-5, with TRBD2 matching 9 bases. This CDR3 is built from 16 residues. CDR1 and CDR2 (germline): SGHTA, FQGNSA. V shed 2 bases, J shed 2 bases, and the junction held 6 bases outside the gene matches. The CDR3 region has the DNA TGTGCCAGCAGCTTATGGAGCGGGGGGATACAAGAGACCCAGTACTTC. Translating it yields CASSLWSGGIQETQYF.